Listed below are T cell receptor beta chains from one sample, sequenced in a study of naive and memory T cell subsets. TCRdb reprocessed the 5' RACE reads with MiXCR, giving one entry per CDR3 protein. The sample carries 55,000 to 65,000 distinct CDR3 sequences, approximately 8% recorded once. The origin of the receptors is a female donor in good health. Both conserved end residues are part of each CDR3. The order of the fields is D gene, clone size, V gene, J gene, CDR3 protein, CDR3 DNA. The D gene is left open where the match is weak. Size values are once, few and many counts, or a class for expanded clones, and some rows have none.

D: TRBD2
size: -
V: TRBV14
J: TRBJ2-1
CDR3: CASSRVAGRRDNEQFF
DNA: TGTGCCAGCAGCCGAGTAGCGGGGCGACGGGACAATGAGCAGTTCTTC

D: -
size: few
V: TRBV29-1
J: TRBJ1-2
CDR3: CSVDRVLYGYTF
DNA: TGCAGCGTTGATAGGGTCCTCTATGGCTACACCTTC

D: -
size: -
V: TRBV5-1
J: TRBJ2-6
CDR3: CASSLGSGVSGANVLTF
DNA: TGCGCCAGCAGCTTGGGGTCCGGGGTGAGTGGGGCCAACGTCCTGACTTTC

D: -
size: medium-sized
V: TRBV20-1
J: TRBJ2-3
CDR3: CSARERTTDTQYF
DNA: TGCAGTGCTAGAGAGAGAACCACAGATACGCAGTATTTT

D: TRBD1
size: -
V: TRBV7-9
J: TRBJ1-3
CDR3: CASSKTGERRNTIYF
DNA: TGTGCCAGCAGCAAAACAGGGGAAAGGAGAAACACCATATATTTT

D: -
size: -
V: TRBV19
J: TRBJ1-1
CDR3: CASSIGWRDTEAFF
DNA: TGTGCCAGTAGTATTGGTTGGCGGGACACTGAAGCTTTCTTT

D: TRBD1
size: -
V: TRBV12-3/TRBV12-4
J: TRBJ1-1
CDR3: CASTVQGANTEAFF
DNA: TGTGCCAGCACTGTACAGGGGGCCAACACTGAAGCTTTCTTT

D: TRBD1
size: few
V: TRBV19
J: TRBJ1-4
CDR3: CASRGTGSGRRGEKLFF
DNA: TGTGCCAGTAGAGGGACAGGGAGCGGACGCCGCGGTGAAAAACTGTTTTTT

D: -
size: -
V: TRBV6-5
J: TRBJ1-4
CDR3: CASRRSPNEKLFF
DNA: TGTGCCAGCAGACGGAGCCCTAATGAAAAACTGTTTTTT

D: TRBD1
size: many
V: TRBV29-1
J: TRBJ2-7
CDR3: CSVGSDRGLYEQYF
DNA: TGCAGCGTTGGGTCGGACAGGGGATTGTACGAGCAGTACTTC

D: -
size: -
V: TRBV2
J: TRBJ2-5
CDR3: CASIKDRQETQYF
DNA: TGTGCCAGCATTAAGGACAGACAAGAGACCCAGTACTTC

D: TRBD1
size: -
V: TRBV5-4
J: TRBJ1-6
CDR3: CASSLPGTDNSPLHF
DNA: TGTGCCAGCAGCTTGCCCGGGACAGATAATTCACCCCTCCACTTT

D: -
size: few
V: TRBV19
J: TRBJ1-5
CDR3: CASSIQENQPQHF
DNA: TGTGCCAGTAGTATCCAGGAAAATCAGCCCCAGCATTTT

D: -
size: many
V: TRBV6-5
J: TRBJ1-2
CDR3: CASRGPLINYGYTF
DNA: TGTGCCAGCAGGGGACCTTTGATTAACTATGGCTACACCTTC

D: TRBD1
size: -
V: TRBV29-1
J: TRBJ2-7
CDR3: CSVVGGRRDRGSSYEQYF
DNA: TGCAGCGTTGTGGGAGGTCGAAGGGACAGGGGGTCCTCCTACGAGCAGTACTTC

D: -
size: -
V: TRBV24-1
J: TRBJ2-3
CDR3: CATSDHLSGVGTQYF
DNA: TGTGCCACCAGTGATCATCTATCCGGGGTGGGTACGCAGTATTTT

D: -
size: few
V: TRBV5-6
J: TRBJ2-2
CDR3: CASSLAGTGELFF
DNA: TGTGCCAGCAGCTTGGCTGGAACCGGGGAGCTGTTTTTT

D: TRBD1
size: -
V: TRBV12-3/TRBV12-4
J: TRBJ1-1
CDR3: CASRGSRGLYTEAFF
DNA: TGTGCCAGCCGAGGTAGCAGGGGGTTATATACTGAAGCTTTCTTT

D: TRBD1
size: many
V: TRBV29-1
J: TRBJ1-2
CDR3: CSVEDLGQGAFGYTF
DNA: TGCAGCGTTGAAGATTTGGGACAGGGGGCTTTTGGCTACACCTTC

D: TRBD1
size: few
V: TRBV6-5
J: TRBJ1-5
CDR3: CASRKQGAHPNQPQHF
DNA: TGTGCCAGCAGAAAACAGGGGGCCCATCCCAATCAGCCCCAGCATTTT

D: -
size: few
V: TRBV29-1
J: TRBJ2-3
CDR3: CSVEAGLRTDTQYF
DNA: TGCAGCGTTGAAGCGGGTCTCCGCACAGATACGCAGTATTTT

D: -
size: many
V: TRBV5-6
J: TRBJ1-1
CDR3: CASSPTHPGHGAFF
DNA: TGTGCCAGCAGCCCGACCCATCCGGGACATGGAGCTTTCTTT

D: -
size: many
V: TRBV3-1
J: TRBJ2-3
CDR3: CASSQGDFNTDTQYF
DNA: TGTGCCAGCAGCCAAGGGGACTTTAACACAGATACGCAGTATTTT

D: -
size: -
V: TRBV6-2/TRBV6-3
J: TRBJ2-2
CDR3: CASSRIRDLNTGELFF
DNA: TGTGCCAGCAGTCGAATCCGGGACTTAAACACCGGGGAGCTGTTTTTT

D: -
size: few
V: TRBV20-1
J: TRBJ2-1
CDR3: CSALARQSYNEQFF
DNA: TGCAGTGCTCTTGCCAGACAGAGTTACAATGAGCAGTTCTTC

D: -
size: few
V: TRBV6-6
J: TRBJ1-1
CDR3: CASSYTEAFF
DNA: TGTGCCAGCAGTTACACTGAAGCTTTCTTT

D: -
size: few
V: TRBV2
J: TRBJ1-1
CDR3: CASSTAGNTEAFF
DNA: TGTGCCAGCAGTACAGCGGGAAATACTGAAGCTTTCTTT

D: -
size: few
V: TRBV20-1
J: TRBJ2-1
CDR3: CSASARGIDEQFF
DNA: TGCAGTGCTAGCGCGAGAGGCATCGATGAGCAGTTCTTC

D: TRBD1
size: -
V: TRBV4-1
J: TRBJ2-7
CDR3: CASSRRDRVYEQYF
DNA: TGCGCCAGCAGCCGCCGGGACAGGGTCTACGAGCAGTACTTC

D: TRBD2
size: many
V: TRBV5-1
J: TRBJ2-1
CDR3: CASSPVAGVNNEQFF
DNA: TGCGCCAGCAGCCCAGTAGCGGGGGTAAACAATGAGCAGTTCTTC

D: TRBD1
size: -
V: TRBV7-6
J: TRBJ2-2
CDR3: CASRRTGQGVVTGELFF
DNA: TGCGCCAGCAGACGGACGGGACAGGGGGTGGTCACCGGGGAGCTGTTTTTT

D: -
size: few
V: TRBV9
J: TRBJ2-2
CDR3: CASSVGTGELFF
DNA: TGTGCCAGCAGCGTAGGGACCGGGGAGCTGTTTTTT

D: TRBD1
size: -
V: TRBV6-5
J: TRBJ1-5
CDR3: CASAQDRGPHQPQHF
DNA: TGTGCCAGCGCCCAGGACAGGGGGCCGCATCAGCCCCAGCATTTT

D: -
size: few
V: TRBV20-1
J: TRBJ2-3
CDR3: CSARGGARSADTQYF
DNA: TGCAGTGCTAGGGGGGGGGCTCGATCGGCAGATACGCAGTATTTT

D: -
size: few
V: TRBV7-9
J: TRBJ1-1
CDR3: CASSLYGATTEAFF
DNA: TGTGCCAGCAGCTTGTACGGGGCGACCACTGAAGCTTTCTTT

D: -
size: few
V: TRBV27
J: TRBJ2-7
CDR3: CASSLKAGYEQYF
DNA: TGTGCCAGCAGTTTAAAGGCGGGGTACGAGCAGTACTTC

D: TRBD1
size: few
V: TRBV7-2
J: TRBJ2-1
CDR3: CASSLGTGGVLWQFF
DNA: TGTGCCAGCAGCTTAGGGACAGGGGGCGTTTTGTGGCAGTTCTTC

D: -
size: -
V: TRBV29-1
J: TRBJ1-1
CDR3: CSVSRGMNTEAFF
DNA: TGCAGCGTGTCGAGGGGCATGAACACTGAAGCTTTCTTT